This T cell receptor beta chain originates from a study of neurological immune-mediated disorders. The time point was: technical triplicate 1. From the 5' RACE reads, TCRdb called clonotypes with MiXCR, one entry per CDR3 protein. The sample has tens of thousands of distinct CDR3 sequences; under 15% are singletons. The ends were cut back, 1 base at V and 3 bases at J, with 13 bases in the middle. CDR3 length: 14 amino acids. Germline V gene lookup returns CDR1 GTSNPN and CDR2 SVGIG (reference sequence). The TCR sequence derives from a female donor with HTLV-1-associated myelopathy (HAM/TSP). V is TRBV30 and J is TRBJ2-7; tentative D call: TRBD2 (6 bases). The sample consisted of CD4+ T cells from blood. The CDR3 loop reads CAWSEPGVSYEQYF. CDR3 bases: TGTGCCTGGAGTGAGCCGGGGGTGAGCTACGAGCAGTACTTC.